Following are 24 T cell receptor beta chains from one sample sequenced in a study of cytomegalovirus exposure and HLA in healthy donors. Researchers ran the PCR with 60 Vbeta and 13 Jbeta primers. Measured with immunoSEQ multiplex PCR; TCRdb has only the in-frame clones, and not every one. The table lists 110,000 to 150,000 clones, more than 7.5% of them singletons, with less than 2% in the top ten. The sequenced sample consisted of PBMCs. The origin of the receptors is a man aged 50-60 years in good health and CMV-seronegative.

This clone has just a few counts. The chain uses TRBV15 and TRBJ2-3; 12 nucleotides align to TRBD2. J gave up 3 bases and V 3 bases, and 4 bases lay outside the gene matches. This CDR3 has 16 amino acids. Germline lookup yields CDR1 LNHNV and CDR2 YYDKDF (reference sequence). The CDR3 DNA reads TGTGCCACCAGCAGGACTAGCGGGAGTAAGACAGATACGCAGTATTTT. Its protein product is CATSRTSGSKTDTQYF.

This clone was counted between two and nine times. This sequence joins TRBV6-6 and TRBJ1-5; possibly TRBD1 for D (6 bases). CDR1 is MNHNY and CDR2 is SVGAGI in the germline V gene (reference sequence). V lost 0 bases to trimming and J lost 6 bases, with 12 bases between them. This CDR3 contains 15 residues. The CDR3 here is CASSYSGAGAQPQHF. The CDR3 DNA reads TGTGCCAGCAGTTACTCTGGGGCAGGGGCTCAGCCCCAGCATTTT.

This clone was counted only a few times. The V and J genes are TRBV7-2 and TRBJ1-2; possibly TRBD1 for D (5 bases). The germline V gene has CDR1 SGHTA and CDR2 FQGNSA. V was cut by 1 base and J by 4 bases, with 7 bases left in between. This CDR3 is 13 amino acids long. The CDR3 region is CASSLGGGYGYTF. The CDR3 coding sequence is TGTGCCAGCAGCTTAGGGGGCGGCTATGGCTACACCTTC. Using reference TRBV7-2 and TRBJ1-2 for the parts outside the CDR3, the full variable domain is GAGVSQSPSNKVTEKGKDVELRCDPISGHTALYWYRQSLGQGLEFLIYFQGNSAPDKSGLPSDRFSAERTGGSVSTLTIQRTQQEDSAVYLCASSLGGGYGYTFGSGTRLTVV.

This sequence joins TRBV18 and TRBJ1-1; D might be TRBD1 (6 bases). Germline CDR1 KGHSH, CDR2 LQKENI. The CDR3 has 15 residues. V shed 5 bases and J shed 3 bases, with 16 bases lying between them. CDR3 amino acids: CASSANTGLDTEAFF. The CDR3 DNA sequence: TGTGCCAGCTCAGCAAACACAGGGCTTGACACTGAAGCTTTCTTT.

This clone was counted a few times. The chain recombines TRBV2 with TRBJ1-2; TRBD1 aligns across 8 bases. Germline CDR1 is SNHLY and CDR2 is FYNNEI. The CDR3 is made up of 16 amino acids. V trimming: 3 bases; J trimming: 0 bases; junction bases outside the gene matches: 6. The CDR3 protein is CASSEGTGPTNYGYTF. For the CDR3, the DNA is TGTGCCAGCAGTGAGGGGACAGGACCTACTAACTATGGCTACACCTTC.

This rearrangement joins TRBV27 to TRBJ2-3; tentatively, D is TRBD2 (5 bases). The CDR3 sequence is 12 residues long. Germline loops: CDR1 MNHEY, CDR2 SMNVEV (reference sequence). Trimming took 10 bases from V and 4 from J, leaving 12 bases between them. The CDR3 spells CATRSGSDTQYF. The DNA of the CDR3 is TGTGCCACAAGGTCGGGGTCAGATACGCAGTATTTT.

The chain employs TRBV7-3 and TRBJ1-2; 7 bases align to TRBD1. Trimming removed 5 bases from V and 3 bases from J; junction bases left unmatched: 9. Germline CDR1 and CDR2: SGHTA and FQGTGA. The CDR3 is 15 residues long. For the CDR3, the DNA is TGTGCCAGCAGCATGACCGGGACAGACCACTATGGCTACACCTTC. This gives the protein CASSMTGTDHYGYTF.

In this sample, this clone turned up a few times. V and J are TRBV7-2 and TRBJ2-3, with D tentatively TRBD2 (6 bases). Trimming stripped 5 bases from V and 0 bases from J, with 9 bases between. CDR1 SGHTA and CDR2 FQGNSA come from the germline V gene. This CDR3 region has 14 residues. The CDR3 protein is CASSPGLSTDTQYF. DNA for the CDR3: TGTGCCAGCAGCCCGGGACTCAGCACAGATACGCAGTATTTT.

This clone was detected a few times. The chain is built from TRBV30 and TRBJ2-7; 10 nucleotides agree with TRBD1. V gave up 0 bases and J gave up 3 bases; unmatched junction bases: 2. The germline V gene has CDR1 GTSNPN and CDR2 SVGIG (reference sequence). The CDR3 spans 14 residues. The CDR3 DNA follows: TGTGCCTGGAGTGTCGGGACAGGGGTCTACGAGCAGTACTTC. Translating gives CAWSVGTGVYEQYF.

This CDR3 is CASSLGLAGDEQFF. CDR3 bases: TGTGCCAGCAGCTTGGGGCTAGCGGGAGATGAGCAGTTCTTC. The gene calls are TRBV5-8 and TRBJ2-1; 10 nucleotides align to TRBD2. The trim removed 0 bases at V and 8 bases at J, leaving 2 bases unmatched. The CDR3 has 14 residues. The V gene's germline CDR1 is SGHTS and CDR2 YDEGEE.

This clone was counted between two and nine times. The gene calls are TRBV11-1 and TRBJ2-7; 8 nucleotides agree with TRBD2. Germline CDR1 is SGHAT and CDR2 is FQDESV (reference sequence). V shed 5 bases, J shed 6 bases, and the junction held 9 bases outside the gene matches. CDR3 length equals 14 residues. The CDR3 coding sequence is TGTGCCAGCAGCACGGGACTAGAGAGAGGCGAGCAGTACTTC. It codes for CASSTGLERGEQYF.

V usage is TRBV19 and J usage is TRBJ1-1, with a tentative D call TRBD1 (6 bases). Germline CDR1 is LNHDA and CDR2 is SQIVND (reference sequence). The CDR3 is made up of 13 amino acids. The germline V and J ends were trimmed by 7 bases and 4 bases, with 13 bases remaining between them. CDR3 amino acids: CASTPIGGTEAFF. The CDR3 nucleotides read TGTGCCAGTACCCCAATAGGGGGCACTGAAGCTTTCTTT.

This clone appeared a few times. The rearrangement joins TRBV6-6 to TRBJ1-2, with a weak D call TRBD1 (5 bases). Germline CDR1 MNHNY, CDR2 SVGAGI (reference sequence). V lost 6 bases and J lost 4, with 18 bases in between. The CDR3 loop spans 15 amino acids. The chain's CDR3 is CASRGGGLGSYGYTF. DNA for the CDR3: TGTGCCAGCAGGGGGGGAGGGCTGGGTAGCTATGGCTACACCTTC.

This clone was observed a handful of times. J is TRBJ2-3 and V is TRBV7-6; D perhaps matches TRBD2 (6 bases). CDR3 length equals 15 residues. V was cut by 5 bases and J by 1 base, with 13 bases left in between. Looked up from germline, CDR1 is SGHVS and CDR2 is FNYEAQ. This CDR3 is CASSASSGGTDTQYF. DNA for the CDR3: TGTGCCAGCAGCGCGAGTAGCGGAGGCACAGATACGCAGTATTTT.

V usage is TRBV12-2 and J usage is TRBJ1-5. TRBV12-2 is a pseudogene. This CDR3 is 18 amino acids long. CDR3 coding DNA: TGTGCAAGTCGCTTTAGTCTTCCCGCGGGGCCCAGCAATCAGCCCCAGCATTTT. It translates to CASRFSLPAGPSNQPQHF.

The table lists this clone with many counts. This rearrangement joins TRBV5-1 to TRBJ2-3; the D is unclear. The CDR3 extends over 17 amino acids. V lost 7 bases, J lost 6 bases, and 27 bases lay in between. Germline loops: CDR1 SGHRS, CDR2 YFSETQ. The CDR3 coding sequence is TGCGCCAGCGGAACTAACCCTATGAGATCTATTACGGATACGCAGTATTTT. Its translation is CASGTNPMRSITDTQYF.

The chain uses TRBV9 and TRBJ1-4; D call uncertain. This CDR3 has 13 residues. Germline loops: CDR1 SGDLS, CDR2 YYNGEE. V shed 3 bases and J shed 9 bases, with 12 bases lying between them. The CDR3 DNA sequence: TGTGCCAGCAGCGAATTAGAGGGTAAAAAACTGTTTTTT. This codes for CASSELEGKKLFF.

The CDR3 spells CASSRAPQGGWGTDTQYF. CDR3 in DNA: TGTGCCAGCAGCCGAGCCCCCCAAGGCGGGTGGGGCACAGATACGCAGTATTTT. This chain uses TRBV28 with TRBJ2-3; a possible D gene is TRBD2 (5 bases). The CDR3 is 18 amino acids. V shed 6 bases and J shed 1 base, with 23 bases lying between them. Germline V gene data show CDR1 as MDHEN and CDR2 as SYDVKM.

This clone was detected only a few times. The rearrangement links TRBV2 to TRBJ2-5; 8 positions match TRBD2. The junction had 8 bases not matched to a gene; V was cut back by 6 bases and J by 5 bases. This CDR3 contains 14 residues. Germline V gene data show CDR1 as SNHLY and CDR2 as FYNNEI. Written as DNA, the CDR3 is TGTGCCAGCAGAGACACACTAGCGGCGGAGACCCAGTACTTC. Its translation is CASRDTLAAETQYF.

V gene TRBV18 combines with J gene TRBJ1-5; 7 positions agree with TRBD1. This CDR3 region has 15 residues. From germline, CDR1 is KGHSH and CDR2 LQKENI. The V gene end was trimmed by 6 bases and the J gene end by 5 bases; junction bases not matched to a gene: 10. This CDR3 is CASSVIGTEDQPQHF. DNA for the CDR3: TGTGCCAGCTCGGTGATCGGGACAGAGGATCAGCCCCAGCATTTT.

The V gene is TRBV2, the J gene TRBJ2-5; TRBD1 matches at 9 bases. Germline V CDR1 and CDR2: SNHLY, FYNNEI. The J segment lost 4 bases and the V segment lost 5 bases, leaving 5 bases of the junction unmatched. The CDR3 length is 14 residues. CDR3 nucleotide sequence: TGTGCCAGCAGTATGACGACAGGGGGAGAGACCCAGTACTTC. Translation: CASSMTTGGETQYF.

This clone was seen only a few times. At one boundary the junction diverges from the germline segment, which might be a read error. The rearrangement uses TRBV7-7 and TRBJ2-5; TRBD1 aligns across 7 bases. The V gene's germline CDR1 is SSHAT and CDR2 FNYEAQ (reference sequence). The CDR3 covers 14 residues. The CDR3, as DNA: TGTGCTAGCAGCTCTAGGACAGGAAGAGAGACCCAGTACTTC. Residues: CASSSRTGRETQYF.

The CDR3 DNA sequence: TGTGCCAGCAGACTCAGGGATCTCAATCAGCCCCAGCATTTT. It is translated as CASRLRDLNQPQHF. The chain couples TRBV6-1 to TRBJ1-5; D might be TRBD1 (5 bases). The length of the CDR3 is 14 residues. In germline, CDR1 is MNHNS, CDR2 SASEGT. V was clipped by 6 bases and J by 3 bases, with 12 bases between them.

The V call is TRBV4-2, the J call TRBJ1-2; unclear D gene. The CDR3 is 14 amino acids. The germline V gene has CDR1 LGHNA and CDR2 YNFKEQ. Deletions cut 1 base from V and 8 bases from J, with 14 bases between. Written as DNA, the CDR3 is TGTGCCAGCAGCCAAGTTGATAGGGAGATCGGCTACACCTTC. Translated, it gives CASSQVDREIGYTF.